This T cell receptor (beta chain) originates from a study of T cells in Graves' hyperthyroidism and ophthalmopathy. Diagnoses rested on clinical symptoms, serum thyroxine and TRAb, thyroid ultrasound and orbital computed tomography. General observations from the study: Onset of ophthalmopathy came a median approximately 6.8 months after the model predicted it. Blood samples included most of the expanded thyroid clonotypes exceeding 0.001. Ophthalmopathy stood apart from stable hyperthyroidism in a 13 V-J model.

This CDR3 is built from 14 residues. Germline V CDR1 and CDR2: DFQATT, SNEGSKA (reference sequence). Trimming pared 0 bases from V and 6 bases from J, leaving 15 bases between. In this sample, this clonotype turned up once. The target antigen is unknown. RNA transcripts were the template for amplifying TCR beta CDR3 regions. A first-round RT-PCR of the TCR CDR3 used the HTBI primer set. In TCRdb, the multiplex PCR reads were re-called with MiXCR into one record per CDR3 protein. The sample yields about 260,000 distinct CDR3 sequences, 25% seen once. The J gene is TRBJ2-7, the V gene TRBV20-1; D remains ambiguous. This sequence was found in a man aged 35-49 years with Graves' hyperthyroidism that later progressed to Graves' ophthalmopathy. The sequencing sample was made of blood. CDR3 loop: CSAREGLLLREQYF. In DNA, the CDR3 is TGCAGTGCTAGAGAGGGCCTCCTACTACGCGAGCAGTACTTC.